This T cell receptor (beta chain) was documented in a study of cytomegalovirus exposure and HLA in healthy donors. Here immunoSEQ multiplex PCR was the method, and the copy in TCRdb shows in-frame clones only, minus some. The sample records over 100,000 clones, approximately 89% being singletons. Study-level points and caveats: A few CMV-associated chains were confirmed in vitro to be specific for CMV antigens. Clusters of TCRs from the first cohort tended to co-occur in the roughly 120 validation repertoires (as a later analysis found).

Comments on this clone: Its cognate antigen is unknown.

Germline CDR1 reads MNHEY; CDR2 reads SMNVEV (reference sequence). The CDR3 loop spans 11 amino acids. Trimming at V came to 11 bases and at J to 4 bases, leaving 4 bases not matched to a gene. The validation cohort, a group of more than 95 subjects, included the donors and was separate from the roughly 670-subject first cohort. The sequence was obtained from a woman aged 18 to 35 in good health and CMV-seronegative. V usage is TRBV27 and J usage is TRBJ2-5; TRBD2 matches at 7 bases. The sequenced material came from PBMCs. This CDR3 is CASGRAETQYF. The CDR3 DNA reads TGTGCCTCTGGGAGGGCAGAGACCCAGTACTTC.